This T cell receptor (beta chain) was sequenced in a study of T cell responses to AZD1222 COVID-19 vaccine. Note on this clone: The target antigen is unknown.

TCRdb's copy holds only in-frame clones and misses some; the assay was immunoSEQ multiplex PCR. In the table there are 70,000 or so clones, 75% to 90% of which are singletons. V was pared by 1 base and J by 3 bases, with 9 bases between. The V gene's germline CDR1 is SGHNT and CDR2 YENEEA. CDR3 length: 14 amino acids. General observations from the study: No repertoire was sampled before or during the peak T cell response, only after it. Variant regions that are unmutated are reportedly the target of nearly half of spike-specific TCRs. Clonal diversity may have been underestimated in mostly white British donors.

Samples with a second dose at about 4 or about 12 weeks were pooled together. The genes are TRBV11-3 and TRBJ2-5, with a tentative D call TRBD1 (5 bases). The receptor comes from an adult who received the AZD1222 COVID-19 vaccine. The input for sequencing was peripheral blood, taken 28 days after the second AZD1222 dose. CDR3 bases: TGTGCCAGCAGCTTAGGGGCAGGGAAAGAGACCCAGTACTTC. This sequence encodes CASSLGAGKETQYF.